This T cell receptor beta chain was sequenced for a study of cytomegalovirus exposure and HLA in healthy donors. Study details: Unique TCRs from HLA-typed donors, 80 million to 100 million of them, were held in an early data release.

V was pared by 5 bases and J by 5 bases, with 9 bases of the junction left unmatched. The CDR3 sequence is 16 residues long. Germline CDR1 reads MNHEY; CDR2 reads SMNVEV (reference sequence). The study ran its PCR with 60 Vbeta and 13 Jbeta primers. Profiling relied on immunoSEQ multiplex PCR, and the TCRdb table lists in-frame clones only, not all of them. In the table there are under 150,000 clones, over 65% of which are singletons. Points from the study as a whole: TCR beta V- and J-gene trimming, according to a later analysis, was linked to a missense DCLRE1C variant. Per a prior analysis, the majority of TCR beta V segments were productive roughly 90% or roughly 30% of the time. Available immune exposure information covered CMV serostatus only.

This clone was counted once. The antigen is undetermined. This clonotype was obtained from a man aged 35 to 55 in good health and CMV-seropositive. Sequenced input: PBMCs. V usage is TRBV27 and J usage is TRBJ2-4; TRBD1 aligns across 10 bases. The chain's CDR3 is CASSRSGTGEQNIQYF. DNA of the CDR3: TGTGCCAGCAGTAGGTCCGGGACAGGGGAGCAAAACATTCAGTACTTC.